The rows below give T cell receptor beta chains drawn from one sample of a study of T cells in localized non-small cell lung cancer. Assay: immunoSEQ multiplex PCR; the TCRdb copy retains only in-frame clones and omits some. Of about 30,000 clones listed, about 88% are singletons. This material consisted of peripheral blood, taken before any cancer treatment. The source is a female donor over 55 with stage III squamous cell lung carcinoma. Each CDR3 is given without its conserved first and last residue. Each record gives: V gene, D gene, J gene, CDR3 protein. A D gene is named only where the DNA matches it firmly.

TRBV7-9	.	TRBJ2-3	ASSLDTDTQY
TRBV9	.	TRBJ2-7	ASSVAGSYEQY
TRBV7-2	.	TRBJ2-3	ASSPIARVTQY
TRBV7-2	.	TRBJ1-2	ASSATSGTNGYT
TRBV11-2	.	TRBJ2-7	ASRGAIYEQY
TRBV27	.	TRBJ1-1	ASSLGEGWEGAF
TRBV5-1	TRBD1	TRBJ2-5	ASSWGQGETQY
TRBV4-3	TRBD1	TRBJ1-1	ASSQEQGSTEAF
TRBV5-1	TRBD1	TRBJ2-5	ASSLGDRQGETQY
TRBV6-6	.	TRBJ1-1	ASSYEPAGTEAF
TRBV18	TRBD1	TRBJ1-2	ASSPDRGNYGYT
TRBV5-8	TRBD1	TRBJ2-5	ASSRTGSQETQY
TRBV6-6	.	TRBJ1-1	ASSYRHSMNTEAF
TRBV19	TRBD1	TRBJ1-4	ASKSGQGEKLF
TRBV5-5	.	TRBJ2-7	ASSPTGEPYEQY
TRBV11-3	TRBD2	TRBJ2-3	ASSLASGSTDTQY
TRBV28	TRBD2	TRBJ2-3	ASSWTSVDTQY